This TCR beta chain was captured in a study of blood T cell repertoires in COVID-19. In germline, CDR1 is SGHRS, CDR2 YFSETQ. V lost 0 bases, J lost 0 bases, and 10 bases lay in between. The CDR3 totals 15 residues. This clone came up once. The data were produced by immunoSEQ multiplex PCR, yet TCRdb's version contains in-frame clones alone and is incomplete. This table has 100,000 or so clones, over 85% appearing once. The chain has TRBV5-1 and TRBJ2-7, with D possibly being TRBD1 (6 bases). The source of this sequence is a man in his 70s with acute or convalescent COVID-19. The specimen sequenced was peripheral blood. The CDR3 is CASSLDRAFSYEQYF. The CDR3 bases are TGCGCCAGCAGCTTGGACAGGGCTTTCTCCTACGAGCAGTACTTC.